The rows below give T cell receptor beta chains drawn from one sample of a study of cytotoxic CD8 clonotypes in ibrutinib-treated CLL. Sequenced by immunoSEQ multiplex PCR; TCRdb stores in-frame clones only, minus some. The sample carries 250,000 to 350,000 clones, around 77% recorded once. The starting material was PBMCs, obtained at disease progression, from a patient treated with ibrutinib. These receptors were taken from a human donor with chronic lymphocytic leukemia. CDR3s include the opening cysteine and the closing phenylalanine or tryptophan. A D gene is named only where the DNA matches it firmly. Clone sizes are given selectively: once, few, many, or a class where the clone is expanded.

cdr3_length,d_call,clone_size,v_call,j_call,cdr3_aa,cdr3_nt
15,TRBD1,-,TRBV2,TRBJ1-4,CASRALGTVNEKLFF,TGTGCCAGCAGGGCCCTGGGGACAGTCAATGAAAAACTGTTTTTT
11,-,-,TRBV15,TRBJ2-5,CATSAKETQYF,TGTGCCACCAGTGCGAAAGAGACCCAGTACTTC
14,TRBD1,few,TRBV7-2,TRBJ2-7,CASSFRGQVLEQYF,TGTGCCAGCAGCTTTAGGGGACAGGTACTCGAGCAGTACTTC
17,-,few,TRBV9,TRBJ1-2,CASSARVSGLRGYGYTF,TGTGCCAGCAGCGCCAGGGTTAGCGGGCTTAGAGGCTATGGCTACACCTTC
16,-,-,TRBV10-3,TRBJ2-3,CAISESDRSFGDTQYF,TGTGCCATCAGTGAGTCCGACAGATCTTTCGGAGATACGCAGTATTTT
15,-,-,TRBV29-1,TRBJ2-3,CSVRDRTHAADTQYF,TGCAGCGTCCGGGATCGGACTCACGCCGCGGATACGCAGTATTTT
17,-,-,TRBV7-8,TRBJ1-5,CASSARQWSNLNQPQHF,TGTGCCAGCAGCGCACGACAGTGGTCCAACCTTAATCAGCCCCAGCATTTT
14,-,once,TRBV10-3,TRBJ1-1,CAISENRQNTEAFF,TGTGCCATCAGTGAAAACAGGCAAAACACTGAAGCTTTCTTT
14,-,-,TRBV27,TRBJ2-7,CASSFGLASYEQYF,TGTGCCAGCAGTTTCGGTCTCGCCTCCTACGAGCAGTACTTC
13,-,-,TRBV29-1,TRBJ1-1,CSVAEQANTEAFF,TGCAGCGTTGCAGAACAGGCGAACACTGAAGCTTTCTTT
14,-,-,TRBV9,TRBJ2-7,CASSQGPSAYEQYF,TGTGCCAGCAGCCAGGGTCCTAGTGCCTACGAGCAGTACTTC
17,-,-,TRBV7-2,TRBJ1-2,CASTSRQRGAPNYGYTF,TGTGCCAGCACGTCCCGACAGCGGGGCGCCCCTAACTATGGCTACACCTTC
15,-,few,TRBV6-6,TRBJ1-1,CASSYNWPAGGEAFF,TGTGCCAGCAGTTATAATTGGCCCGCGGGCGGTGAAGCTTTCTTT
14,-,-,TRBV19,TRBJ2-3,CASRGGRGTDTQYF,TGTGCCAGTAGGGGGGGCAGGGGAACAGATACGCAGTATTTT
14,TRBD1,-,TRBV6-5,TRBJ1-2,CASRDRAFFYGYTF,TGTGCCAGCAGGGACAGGGCTTTCTTCTATGGCTACACCTTC
13,-,-,TRBV7-6,TRBJ1-2,CASSLGDSRGYTF,TGTGCCAGCAGCTTAGGAGACAGTCGGGGCTACACCTTC
13,-,-,TRBV11-1,TRBJ2-7,CASSLTGWYEQYF,TGTGCCAGCAGCTTGACCGGGTGGTACGAGCAGTACTTC
14,TRBD2,-,TRBV5-6,TRBJ2-7,CASSLLADPYEQYF,TGTGCCAGCAGCTTACTAGCGGATCCCTACGAGCAGTACTTC
17,-,-,TRBV4-1,TRBJ1-4,CASSHPPDGRTNEKLFF,TGCGCCAGCAGCCACCCCCCGGACGGAAGAACTAATGAAAAACTGTTTTTT